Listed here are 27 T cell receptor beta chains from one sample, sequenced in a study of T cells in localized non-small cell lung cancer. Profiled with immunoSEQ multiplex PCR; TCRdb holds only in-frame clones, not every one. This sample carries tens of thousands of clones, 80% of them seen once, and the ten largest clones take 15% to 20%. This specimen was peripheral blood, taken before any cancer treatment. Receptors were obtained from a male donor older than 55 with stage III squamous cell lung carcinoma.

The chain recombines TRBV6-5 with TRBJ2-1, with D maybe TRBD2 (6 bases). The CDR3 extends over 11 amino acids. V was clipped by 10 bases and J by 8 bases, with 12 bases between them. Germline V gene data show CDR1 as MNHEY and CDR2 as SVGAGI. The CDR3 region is CATGDSYEQFF. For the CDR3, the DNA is TGTGCCACTGGGGACTCCTATGAGCAGTTCTTC.

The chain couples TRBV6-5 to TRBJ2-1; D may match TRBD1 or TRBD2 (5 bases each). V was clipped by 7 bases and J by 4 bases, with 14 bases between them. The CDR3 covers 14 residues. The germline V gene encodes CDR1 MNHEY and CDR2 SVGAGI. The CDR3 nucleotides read TGTGCCAGCACTCCCGGGACGGAGTACAATGAGCAGTTCTTC. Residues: CASTPGTEYNEQFF.

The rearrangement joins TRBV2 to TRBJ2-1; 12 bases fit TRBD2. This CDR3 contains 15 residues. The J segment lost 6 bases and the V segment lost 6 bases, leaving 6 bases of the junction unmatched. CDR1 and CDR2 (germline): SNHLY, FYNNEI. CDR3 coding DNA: TGTGCCAGCAGAGCCGGGACTAGCGGGTTCAATGAGCAGTTCTTC. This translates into CASRAGTSGFNEQFF.

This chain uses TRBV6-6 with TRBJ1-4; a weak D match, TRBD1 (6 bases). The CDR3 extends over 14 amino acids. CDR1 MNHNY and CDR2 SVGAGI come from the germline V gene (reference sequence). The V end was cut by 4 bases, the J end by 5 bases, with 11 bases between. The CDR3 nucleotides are TGTGCCAGCAGTTCCGGGACACTCAATGAAAAACTGTTTTTT. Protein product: CASSSGTLNEKLFF.

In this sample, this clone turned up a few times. The CDR3 DNA reads as TGTGCCTGGAGTGCTCTGACCCTCTCTACTGAAGCTTTCTTT. Translating gives CAWSALTLSTEAFF. The V call is TRBV30, the J call TRBJ1-1, with D hard to call. Trimming cost V 1 base and J 5 bases, with 14 bases left between them. This CDR3 has 14 amino acids. Looked up from germline, CDR1 is GTSNPN and CDR2 is SVGIG (reference sequence).

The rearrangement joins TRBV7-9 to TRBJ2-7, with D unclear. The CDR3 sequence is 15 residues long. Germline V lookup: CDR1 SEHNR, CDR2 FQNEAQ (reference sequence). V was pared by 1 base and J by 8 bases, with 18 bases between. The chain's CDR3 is CASSLESLGGFKQYF. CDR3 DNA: TGTGCCAGCAGCTTAGAGTCCTTGGGCGGTTTCAAGCAGTACTTC.

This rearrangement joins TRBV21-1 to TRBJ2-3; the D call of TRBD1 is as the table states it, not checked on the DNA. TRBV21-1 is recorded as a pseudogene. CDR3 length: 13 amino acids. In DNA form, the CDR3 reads TGTGCCAGCATACAGGGGTCAACAGATACGCAGTATTTT. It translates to CASIQGSTDTQYF.

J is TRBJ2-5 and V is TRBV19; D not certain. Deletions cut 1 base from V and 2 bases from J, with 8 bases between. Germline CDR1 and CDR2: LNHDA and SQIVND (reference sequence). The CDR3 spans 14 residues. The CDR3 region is CASSIANRQETQYF. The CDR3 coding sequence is TGTGCCAGTAGTATAGCTAACCGTCAAGAGACCCAGTACTTC.

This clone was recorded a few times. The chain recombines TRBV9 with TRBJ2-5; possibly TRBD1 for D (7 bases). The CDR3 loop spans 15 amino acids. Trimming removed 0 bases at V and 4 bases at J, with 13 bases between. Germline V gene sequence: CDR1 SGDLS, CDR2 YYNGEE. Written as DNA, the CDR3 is TGTGCCAGCAGCGTAGAAGGCAGGGGGGCAGAGACCCAGTACTTC. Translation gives CASSVEGRGAETQYF.

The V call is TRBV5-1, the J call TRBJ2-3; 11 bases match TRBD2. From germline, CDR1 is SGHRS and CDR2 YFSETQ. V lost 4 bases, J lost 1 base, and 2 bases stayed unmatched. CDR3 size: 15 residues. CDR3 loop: CASSTSGGGTDTQYF. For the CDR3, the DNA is TGCGCCAGCAGCACTAGCGGGGGTGGCACAGATACGCAGTATTTT.

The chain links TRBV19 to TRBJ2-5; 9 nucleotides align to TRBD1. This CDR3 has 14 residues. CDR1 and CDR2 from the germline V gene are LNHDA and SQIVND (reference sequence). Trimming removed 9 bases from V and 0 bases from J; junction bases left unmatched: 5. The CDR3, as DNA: TGTGCCAGCAATGACAGGGGGGACCAAGAGACCCAGTACTTC. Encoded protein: CASNDRGDQETQYF.

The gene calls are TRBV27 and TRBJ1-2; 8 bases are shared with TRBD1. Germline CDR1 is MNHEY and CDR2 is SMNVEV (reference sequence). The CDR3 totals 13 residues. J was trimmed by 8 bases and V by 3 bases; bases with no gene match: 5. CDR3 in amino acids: CASSFQDRGGYTF. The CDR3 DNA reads TGTGCCAGCAGTTTCCAAGACAGGGGCGGCTACACCTTC.

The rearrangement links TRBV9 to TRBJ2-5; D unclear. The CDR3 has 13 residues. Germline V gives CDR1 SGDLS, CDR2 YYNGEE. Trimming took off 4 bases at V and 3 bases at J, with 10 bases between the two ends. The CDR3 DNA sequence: TGTGCCAGCAGCCGGATGGTAGAAGAGACCCAGTACTTC. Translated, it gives CASSRMVEETQYF.

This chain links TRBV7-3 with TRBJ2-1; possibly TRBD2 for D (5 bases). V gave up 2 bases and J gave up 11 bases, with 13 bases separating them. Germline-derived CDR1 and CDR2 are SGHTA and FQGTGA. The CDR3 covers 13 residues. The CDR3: CASSLPPGSQQFF. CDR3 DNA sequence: TGTGCCAGCAGCTTACCCCCGGGGAGCCAGCAGTTCTTC.

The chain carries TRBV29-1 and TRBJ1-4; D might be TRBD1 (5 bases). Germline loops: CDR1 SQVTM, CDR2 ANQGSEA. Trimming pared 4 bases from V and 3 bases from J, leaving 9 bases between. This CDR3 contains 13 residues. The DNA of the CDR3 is TGCAGCGTTGGTCGGGGGTCTAATGAAAAACTGTTTTTT. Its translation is CSVGRGSNEKLFF.

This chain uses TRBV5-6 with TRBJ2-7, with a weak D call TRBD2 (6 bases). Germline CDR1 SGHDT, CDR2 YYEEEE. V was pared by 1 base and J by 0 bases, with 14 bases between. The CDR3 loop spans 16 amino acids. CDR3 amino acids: CASSLSGGLSSYEQYF. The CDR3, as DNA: TGTGCCAGCAGCTTGTCCGGGGGTTTGAGCTCCTACGAGCAGTACTTC.

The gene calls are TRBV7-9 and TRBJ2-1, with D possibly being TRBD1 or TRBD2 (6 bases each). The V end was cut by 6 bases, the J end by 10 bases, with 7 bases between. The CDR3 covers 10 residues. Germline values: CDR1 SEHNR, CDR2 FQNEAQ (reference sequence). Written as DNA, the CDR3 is TGTGCCAGCAGAGGGGGGGAGCAGTTCTTC. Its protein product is CASRGGEQFF.

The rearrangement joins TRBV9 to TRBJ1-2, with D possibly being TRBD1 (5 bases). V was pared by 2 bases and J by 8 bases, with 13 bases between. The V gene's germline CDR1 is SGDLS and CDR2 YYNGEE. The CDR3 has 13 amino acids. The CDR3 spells CASSVSLRDGYTF. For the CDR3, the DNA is TGTGCCAGCAGCGTCTCCCTAAGGGACGGCTACACCTTC.

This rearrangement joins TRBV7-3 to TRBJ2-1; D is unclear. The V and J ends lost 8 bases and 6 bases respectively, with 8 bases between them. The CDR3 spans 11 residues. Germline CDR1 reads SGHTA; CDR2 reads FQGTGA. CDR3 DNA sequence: TGTGCCAGCGCTAGTCTCAATGAGCAGTTCTTC. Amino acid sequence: CASASLNEQFF.

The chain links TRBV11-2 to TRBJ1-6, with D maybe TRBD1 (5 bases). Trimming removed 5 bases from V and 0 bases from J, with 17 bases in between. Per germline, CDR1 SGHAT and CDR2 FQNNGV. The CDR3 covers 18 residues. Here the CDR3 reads CASSPRPGPTSYNSPLHF. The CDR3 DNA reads TGTGCCAGCAGCCCTCGGCCGGGACCGACCTCCTATAATTCACCCCTCCACTTT.

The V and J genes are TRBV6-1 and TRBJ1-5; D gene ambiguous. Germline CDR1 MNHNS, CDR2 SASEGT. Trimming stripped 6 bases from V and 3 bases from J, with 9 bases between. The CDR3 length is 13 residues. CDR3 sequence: CASRVESNQPQHF. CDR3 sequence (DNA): TGTGCCAGCAGGGTGGAATCCAATCAGCCCCAGCATTTT.

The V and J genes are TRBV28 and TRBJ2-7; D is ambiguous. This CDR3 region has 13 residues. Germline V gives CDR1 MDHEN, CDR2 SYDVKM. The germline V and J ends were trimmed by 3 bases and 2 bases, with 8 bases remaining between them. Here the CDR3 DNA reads TGTGCCAGCAGTTTGGACCTTCCCTACGAGCAGTACTTC. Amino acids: CASSLDLPYEQYF.

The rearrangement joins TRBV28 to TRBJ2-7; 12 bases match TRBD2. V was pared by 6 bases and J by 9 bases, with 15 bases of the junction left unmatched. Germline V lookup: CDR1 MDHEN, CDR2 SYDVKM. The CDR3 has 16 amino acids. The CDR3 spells CASSQRPTSGSLGQYF. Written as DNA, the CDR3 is TGTGCCAGCAGCCAAAGGCCGACTAGCGGGAGCCTAGGGCAGTACTTC.

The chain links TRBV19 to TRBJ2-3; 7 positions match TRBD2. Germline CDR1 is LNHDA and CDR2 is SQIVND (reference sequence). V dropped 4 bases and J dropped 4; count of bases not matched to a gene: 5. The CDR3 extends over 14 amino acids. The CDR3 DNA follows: TGTGCCAGTAGTAGCTCGACTAGCCCAGATACGCAGTATTTT. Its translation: CASSSSTSPDTQYF. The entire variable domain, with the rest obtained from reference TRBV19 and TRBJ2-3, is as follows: DGGITQSPKYLFRKEGQNVTLSCEQNLNHDAMYWYRQDPGQGLRLIYYSQIVNDFQKGDIAEGYSVSREKKESFPLTVTSAQKNPTAFYLCASSSSTSPDTQYFGPGTRLTVL.

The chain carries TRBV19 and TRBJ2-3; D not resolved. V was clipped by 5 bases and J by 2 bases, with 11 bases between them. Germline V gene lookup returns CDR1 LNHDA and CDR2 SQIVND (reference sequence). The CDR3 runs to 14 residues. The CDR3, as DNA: TGTGCCAGTAGTTCGCGGCTCCTCACAGATACGCAGTATTTT. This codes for CASSSRLLTDTQYF.

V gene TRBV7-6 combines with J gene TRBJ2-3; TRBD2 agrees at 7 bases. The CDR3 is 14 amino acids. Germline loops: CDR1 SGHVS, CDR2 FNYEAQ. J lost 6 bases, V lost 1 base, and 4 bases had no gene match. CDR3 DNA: TGTGCCAGCAGCTTAGAAGTAGCGGGTGATACGCAGTATTTT. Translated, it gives CASSLEVAGDTQYF.

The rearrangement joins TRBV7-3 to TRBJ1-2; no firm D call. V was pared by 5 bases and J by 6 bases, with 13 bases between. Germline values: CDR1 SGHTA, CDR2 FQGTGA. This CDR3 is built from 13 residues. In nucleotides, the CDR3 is TGTGCCAGCAGCGCCACTCCGGGGAATGGCTACACCTTC. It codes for CASSATPGNGYTF.